This record concerns one T cell receptor (beta chain) sequence. The sample belongs to a study of blood T cell repertoires in COVID-19. The Seattle patients, enrolled during active infection, were followed longitudinally. Per the authors' pipeline: Amplified reference gene primers provided the basis for estimating nucleated cell counts. Here immunoSEQ multiplex PCR was the method, and the copy in TCRdb shows in-frame clones only, minus some. The V and J calls and clone size are taken from that table; D and trimming were inferred from the DNA. The table records 130,000 or so clones, approximately 90% of them present only once. Trimming shortened V by 8 bases and J by 6 bases, and 10 bases separated the two germline ends. Germline CDR1 SQVTM, CDR2 ANQGSEA. The CDR3 length is 10 residues.

The gene calls are TRBV29-1 and TRBJ1-2; tentative D call: TRBD1 (5 bases). The specimen was peripheral blood. The sequence was collected from a man aged 60 to 75 with COVID-19, enrolled during active disease. The DNA for the CDR3 is TGCAGCCTTGGGGCTCATGGCTACACCTTC. Amino acid sequence: CSLGAHGYTF.